This TCR beta chain was identified during a study of blood T cell repertoires in COVID-19 (dated by TCRdb to the early 2020s). Regarding the research as a whole: Samples from collaborators originated in the United States, Italy and Spain and spanned both the acute and convalescent phases of COVID-19. Subjects who had been exposed to COVID-19, were actively infected with it, or had recovered from it provided the deeply sampled blood TCRbeta repertoires that made up the dataset. The repertoires were released in a freely available public database meant as a resource for research on the immune response to SARS-CoV-2. Nearly every sample came with metadata listing a de-identified subject ID, COVID-19 status, age in years and sex. Where HLA class I and class II types were available, the types were taken from metadata supplied by the sample provider, not from assay-based typing. Samples were obtained from the ongoing ImmuneRACE study (first 160 participants) and from 1,254 subjects provided by 6 global collaborators. The material from the prospective study consisted of cDNA or gDNA derived from T cells, B-cell-depleted T cells, or PBMCs.

A remark on this clone: Its antigen remains undetermined. No much larger clone is present one base from it, and per-base qualities are unavailable.

TCRbeta CDR3 regions were amplified from genomic DNA by means of the immunoSEQ Assay, a bias-controlled multiplex PCR. The authors processed their data as follows. The number of nucleated cells in each sample was estimated by amplification of reference gene primers within the assay. To quantify the absolute abundance of each unique TCRbeta CDR3 rearrangement, sequence reads were collapsed and filtered. For each sample, productive Simpson clonality was calculated as the square root of Simpson's diversity index over productive rearrangements. TCRdb took over this immuneACCESS table, retaining in-frame rearrangements with V and J assigned. Such tables are incomplete; in checked studies, under half of the missing clones stem from an unresolved V gene, and the remainder is unexplained. The V and J calls and clone size are taken from that table; D and trimming were inferred from the DNA. Within this sample are about 16,000 clones, with 85% to 95% of them counted one time only. The ten largest account for roughly 5.8% of the sample.

The collaborating institutions used their own protocols to collect whole blood in K2EDTA tubes. For TCRbeta analysis, collaborators shipped samples in one of three forms: frozen whole blood, isolated PBMCs, or DNA extracted from either of those sample types. Summary of the overall study and its limitations: Clinical and demographic metadata were provided uncurated, with the amount varying by source and participant.

The clonotype was recovered from a human donor in a cohort sampled during active COVID-19. The material sequenced was peripheral blood.

The CDR3 has the sequence CASSRGLAGGFYNEQFF. The sequenced DNA is TGTGCCAGCAGCCGAGGACTAGCGGGAGGTTTCTACAATGAGCAGTTCTTC. Recombination joined TRBV5-4 with TRBJ2-1; TRBD2 fits 14 bases in the junction. Compared with germline, V lacks 4 bases and J lacks 3 bases; bases without a gene match: 6. Including the terminal cysteine and phenylalanine, the CDR3 comprises 17 residues. Just the 51-base CDR3 DNA is kept, in frame starting at base 1. Looking up the germline V gene (reference sequence) yields CDR1 SGHNT and CDR2 YYREEE.